This TCR beta chain was sequenced during a study of early T cells in non-severe SARS-CoV-2 infection. TCRdb re-analysed the 5' RACE reads in MiXCR, keeping a single row per CDR3 protein. Counted here are 25,000 to 35,000 distinct CDR3 sequences, about 4.6% occurring once; the ten biggest clones make up 11%. There are many counts of this clonotype. The CDR3 loop spans 12 amino acids. The V gene's germline CDR1 is SQVTM and CDR2 ANQGSEA. J lost 6 bases, V lost 3 bases, and 2 bases had no gene match. J is TRBJ2-1 and V is TRBV29-1, with 7 bases identical to TRBD2. Sequenced material: whole blood. The sequence derives from an adult who was a healthcare worker with PCR-confirmed SARS-CoV-2 infection or an uninfected control (not recorded which). The chain's CDR3 is CSVDVAGNEQFF. The CDR3 nucleotides read TGCAGCGTTGATGTAGCGGGCAATGAGCAGTTCTTC.